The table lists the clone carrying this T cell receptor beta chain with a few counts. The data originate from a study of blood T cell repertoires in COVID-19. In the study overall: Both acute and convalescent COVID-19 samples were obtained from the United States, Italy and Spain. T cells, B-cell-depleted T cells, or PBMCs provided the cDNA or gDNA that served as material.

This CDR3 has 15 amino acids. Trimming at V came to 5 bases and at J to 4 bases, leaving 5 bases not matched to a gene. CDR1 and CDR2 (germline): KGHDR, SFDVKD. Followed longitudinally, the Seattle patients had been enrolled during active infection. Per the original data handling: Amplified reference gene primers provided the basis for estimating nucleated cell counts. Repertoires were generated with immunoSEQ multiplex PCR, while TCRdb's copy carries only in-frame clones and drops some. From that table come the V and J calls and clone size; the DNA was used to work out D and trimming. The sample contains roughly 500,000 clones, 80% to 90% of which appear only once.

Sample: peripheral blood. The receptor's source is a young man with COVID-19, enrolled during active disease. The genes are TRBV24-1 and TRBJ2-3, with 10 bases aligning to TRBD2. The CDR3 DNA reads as TGTGCCACCAGTGCGGCCCTAGCGGGAGCAGATACGCAGTATTTT. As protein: CATSAALAGADTQYF.